The rows below give T cell receptor beta chains drawn from one sample of a study of blood T cell repertoires in COVID-19. Profiling relied on immunoSEQ multiplex PCR, and the TCRdb table lists in-frame clones only, not all of them. The top ten hold about 2.9% of the sample, which has 250,000 to 300,000 clones, approximately 81% seen once. The sample consisted of peripheral blood. All receptors come from a woman aged 55-69 years with active or convalescent COVID-19. CDR3s include the opening cysteine and the closing phenylalanine or tryptophan. D genes are given only for firm matches. Not all rows give a size; the values are once, few, many and, for expanded clones, a class.

V: TRBV4-1
J: TRBJ2-1
D: TRBD2
size: .
DNA: TGCGCCAGCACCACGTCGAGCGGGGATGTGTACAATGAGCAGTTCTTC
CDR3: CASTTSSGDVYNEQFF

V: TRBV7-2
J: TRBJ2-7
D: TRBD2
size: .
DNA: TGTGCCAGCAGCCCGTCTAGCGGGGCGGGCTACGAGCAGTACTTC
CDR3: CASSPSSGAGYEQYF

V: TRBV5-1
J: TRBJ2-7
D: .
size: .
DNA: TGCGCCAGCAGCTTGGTTTCTGGAGGGTCCTACGAGCAGTACTTC
CDR3: CASSLVSGGSYEQYF

V: TRBV11-2
J: TRBJ2-3
D: TRBD2
size: .
DNA: TGTGCCAGCAGCCACCTGATTTTGCGGGGGAGCACAGATACGCAGTATTTT
CDR3: CASSHLILRGSTDTQYF

V: TRBV11-2
J: TRBJ1-4
D: .
size: .
DNA: TGTGCCAGCAGCTTAGATGGCAGGGGAAATGAAAAACTGTTTTTT
CDR3: CASSLDGRGNEKLFF

V: TRBV7-8
J: TRBJ1-1
D: .
size: .
DNA: TGTGCCAGCAGCTTAGAGGGGGGGGCGGGAACTGAAGCTTTCTTT
CDR3: CASSLEGGAGTEAFF

V: TRBV3-1/TRBV3-2
J: TRBJ2-1
D: .
size: .
DNA: TGTGCCAGCACCAGGGGAAGTGAGCAGTTCTTC
CDR3: CASTRGSEQFF

V: TRBV10-3
J: TRBJ1-1
D: TRBD1
size: few
DNA: TGTGCCATCGGACAGGGGGCGCCGAACACTGAAGCTTTCTTT
CDR3: CAIGQGAPNTEAFF

V: TRBV7-9
J: TRBJ2-1
D: TRBD1
size: .
DNA: TGTGCCAGCAGCTTCCAACAGGGGAGAACCAATGAGCAGTTCTTC
CDR3: CASSFQQGRTNEQFF

V: TRBV9
J: TRBJ1-2
D: TRBD1
size: .
DNA: TGTGCCAGCAGGGATGGACAGGGGCATGGCTACACCTTC
CDR3: CASRDGQGHGYTF

V: TRBV5-1
J: TRBJ2-5
D: TRBD2
size: .
DNA: TGCGCCAGCAGCTTGGGAGGACTAGCGGGGGGGTTAAAAGAGACCCAGTACTTC
CDR3: CASSLGGLAGGLKETQYF

V: TRBV7-9
J: TRBJ2-7
D: TRBD2
size: .
DNA: TGTGCCAGCAGCTTAAGCGGGGGCTACGAGCAGTACTTC
CDR3: CASSLSGGYEQYF

V: TRBV27
J: TRBJ2-3
D: .
size: .
DNA: TGTGCCAGCGGGCTGACAGCTCGCCCTAGCACAGATACGCAGTATTTT
CDR3: CASGLTARPSTDTQYF

V: TRBV27
J: TRBJ1-2
D: .
size: .
DNA: TGTGCCAGCAGTTTACGCGCCAGGGGAGCCGGCCAGGATGGCTACACCTTC
CDR3: CASSLRARGAGQDGYTF

V: TRBV7-9
J: TRBJ1-1
D: TRBD1
size: .
DNA: TGTGCCAGCAGCTTAATATATGACAGGGGCATGAACACTGAAGCTTTCTTT
CDR3: CASSLIYDRGMNTEAFF

V: TRBV19
J: TRBJ2-1
D: .
size: .
DNA: TGTGCCAGTAGTATAGCTCAACTAGCCAAATACAATGAGCAGTTCTTC
CDR3: CASSIAQLAKYNEQFF

V: TRBV6-5
J: TRBJ2-2
D: TRBD2
size: .
DNA: TGTGCCAGCACGATCAGGGAGGGCACCGGGGAGCTGTTTTTT
CDR3: CASTIREGTGELFF

V: TRBV6-2/TRBV6-3
J: TRBJ1-6
D: .
size: .
DNA: TGTGCCAGCAGCTGGGCCTCAGGGGAGTCGAATTCACCCCTCCACTTT
CDR3: CASSWASGESNSPLHF

V: TRBV10-3
J: TRBJ1-6
D: .
size: .
DNA: TGTGCCATCAGAGGGGGACAAAAATCACCCCTCCACTTT
CDR3: CAIRGGQKSPLHF

V: TRBV27
J: TRBJ1-4
D: .
size: .
DNA: TGTGCCAGCAGTTTATGGGGGGGCGATGAAAAACTGTTTTTT
CDR3: CASSLWGGDEKLFF

V: TRBV5-1
J: TRBJ2-6
D: TRBD1
size: .
DNA: TGCGCCAGCAGCTCTGGACAGGCCTTCATTTCTGGGGCCAACGTCCTGACTTTC
CDR3: CASSSGQAFISGANVLTF

V: TRBV4-1
J: TRBJ2-7
D: TRBD2
size: .
DNA: TGCGCCAGCAGCCTGGGACTAGGGGCTTCCTACGAGCAGTACTTC
CDR3: CASSLGLGASYEQYF

V: TRBV7-2
J: TRBJ2-7
D: .
size: .
DNA: TGTGCCAGCAGCCCCTTTCCGGGGACCTACGAGCAGTACTTC
CDR3: CASSPFPGTYEQYF

V: TRBV5-1
J: TRBJ1-2
D: .
size: .
DNA: TGCGCCAGCAGCTTGGGACAGGAATATGGCTACACCTTC
CDR3: CASSLGQEYGYTF

V: TRBV7-7
J: TRBJ2-5
D: .
size: .
DNA: TGTGCTAGCAGCTTAGATCGAGGGAATAAGGCCCAGTACTTC
CDR3: CASSLDRGNKAQYF

V: TRBV29-1
J: TRBJ1-5
D: .
size: .
DNA: TGCAGCGTTGGTGGCGGATACAATCAGCCCCAGCATTTT
CDR3: CSVGGGYNQPQHF

V: TRBV11-2
J: TRBJ2-2
D: .
size: .
DNA: TGTGCCAGCAGCTTAGGGTACAGGGCCACCGGGGAGCTGTTTTTT
CDR3: CASSLGYRATGELFF

V: TRBV12-5
J: TRBJ2-1
D: TRBD1
size: .
DNA: TGTGCTAGTGGTTTGGTACTGGACAGGTTCCTCAATGAGCAGTTCTTC
CDR3: CASGLVLDRFLNEQFF

V: TRBV7-9
J: TRBJ2-1
D: .
size: .
DNA: TGTGCCAGCCAACCCTCGACAGTATACAATGAGCAGTTCTTC
CDR3: CASQPSTVYNEQFF

V: TRBV4-1
J: TRBJ2-3
D: TRBD2
size: .
DNA: TGCGCCAGCAGCCAAGGGACTAGCGGGGGGGCAGATACGCAGTATTTT
CDR3: CASSQGTSGGADTQYF

V: TRBV10-1
J: TRBJ2-1
D: .
size: .
DNA: TGCGCCAGCAGTGTCGGTAGCGCGAATGAGCAGTTCTTC
CDR3: CASSVGSANEQFF

V: TRBV27
J: TRBJ1-5
D: .
size: .
DNA: TGTGCCAGCAGTTTAATCGCAGGGGTTAGCAATCAGCCCCAGCATTTT
CDR3: CASSLIAGVSNQPQHF

V: TRBV6-6
J: TRBJ1-2
D: .
size: .
DNA: TGTGCCAGCAGTTACTCGCAAACCCCCGCGGACTATGGCTACACCTTC
CDR3: CASSYSQTPADYGYTF

V: TRBV7-9
J: TRBJ1-1
D: .
size: .
DNA: TGTGCCAGCAGCCTAATAAACACTGAAGCTTTCTTT
CDR3: CASSLINTEAFF

V: TRBV4-3
J: TRBJ2-1
D: .
size: .
DNA: TGCGCCAGCAGCCAAGACTGGGCGAATGAGCAGTTCTTC
CDR3: CASSQDWANEQFF

V: TRBV28
J: TRBJ1-5
D: .
size: once
DNA: TGTGCCTCGGACAGAAACAATCAGCCCCAGCATTTT
CDR3: CASDRNNQPQHF

V: TRBV9
J: TRBJ2-2
D: .
size: .
DNA: TGTGCCAGCAGCGTAGAATTAGGAAGGGGGGGCGACTCCGGGGAGCTGTTTTTT
CDR3: CASSVELGRGGDSGELFF

V: TRBV27
J: TRBJ1-2
D: .
size: .
DNA: TGTGCCAGCAAAGGGGCGCTAGCTAACTATGGCTACACCTTC
CDR3: CASKGALANYGYTF

V: TRBV7-3
J: TRBJ2-1
D: TRBD2
size: .
DNA: TGTGCCAGCAGCCCCCCCGGGACTAGCTCCTACAATGAGCAGTTCTTC
CDR3: CASSPPGTSSYNEQFF

V: TRBV7-3
J: TRBJ2-1
D: TRBD2
size: .
DNA: TGTGCCAGCAGCTTAACTGAGGGACTAGCGGGGGGCAATGAGCAGTTCTTC
CDR3: CASSLTEGLAGGNEQFF

V: TRBV21-1
J: TRBJ1-6
D: .
size: .
DNA: TGTGCCAGCAGCAAAGAGGCCCCCAGGGGTTCACCCCTCCACTTT
CDR3: CASSKEAPRGSPLHF

V: TRBV21-1
J: TRBJ1-6
D: .
size: .
DNA: TGTGCCAGCTGCGGGAGCTCACCCCTCCACTTT
CDR3: CASCGSSPLHF